This is a list of T cell receptor beta chains from one sample in a study of blood T cell repertoires in COVID-19. This table comes from immunoSEQ multiplex PCR, and its TCRdb copy is limited to in-frame clones, with some not included. The sample has about 180,000 clones; 82% are singletons. The sequenced sample consisted of PBMCs or T cells enriched from blood (not recorded which). These receptors were obtained from a man aged 55 to 69 who had recovered from COVID-19. Both conserved end residues are part of each CDR3. Each record gives: V gene, D gene, clone size, J gene, CDR3 protein, CDR3 DNA. The D gene is left open where the match is weak. Expanded clones are given a class, and other clones once, few, many or no size at all.

v_call: TRBV7-6
d_call: -
clone_size: -
j_call: TRBJ2-5
cdr3_aa: CASSLVTRLRLGTTETQYF
cdr3_nt: TGTGCCAGCAGCTTAGTGACGCGACTCCGACTAGGAACTACTGAGACCCAGTACTTC

v_call: TRBV29-1
d_call: TRBD2
clone_size: -
j_call: TRBJ2-3
cdr3_aa: CSVKLAGGGTDTQYF
cdr3_nt: TGCAGCGTCAAACTAGCGGGAGGCGGCACAGATACGCAGTATTTT

v_call: TRBV6-4
d_call: TRBD2
clone_size: -
j_call: TRBJ2-1
cdr3_aa: CASSEGGGASYNEQFF
cdr3_nt: TGTGCCAGCAGTGAGGGCGGGGGGGCTTCCTACAATGAGCAGTTCTTC

v_call: TRBV5-1
d_call: TRBD1
clone_size: -
j_call: TRBJ1-2
cdr3_aa: CASSSTGPNGYTF
cdr3_nt: TGCGCCAGCAGCTCGACAGGGCCCAATGGCTACACCTTC

v_call: TRBV9
d_call: -
clone_size: -
j_call: TRBJ1-2
cdr3_aa: CASSTRTDNYGYTF
cdr3_nt: TGTGCCAGCAGCACCCGGACAGACAACTATGGCTACACCTTC

v_call: TRBV28
d_call: TRBD1
clone_size: -
j_call: TRBJ2-7
cdr3_aa: CASRQTGEVYEQYF
cdr3_nt: TGTGCCAGCAGACAAACAGGGGAAGTCTACGAGCAGTACTTC

v_call: TRBV6-5
d_call: -
clone_size: -
j_call: TRBJ2-1
cdr3_aa: CASYGIFYNEQFF
cdr3_nt: TGTGCCAGTTACGGGATATTTTACAATGAGCAGTTCTTC

v_call: TRBV6-4
d_call: TRBD2
clone_size: few
j_call: TRBJ2-6
cdr3_aa: CASSGSGIGANVLTF
cdr3_nt: TGTGCCAGCAGCGGTAGCGGGATTGGGGCCAACGTCCTGACTTTC

v_call: TRBV2
d_call: -
clone_size: -
j_call: TRBJ1-3
cdr3_aa: CASTDQGLSGNTIYF
cdr3_nt: TGTGCCAGCACTGATCAGGGCCTCTCTGGAAACACCATATATTTT

v_call: TRBV7-3
d_call: -
clone_size: once
j_call: TRBJ1-1
cdr3_aa: CASSLRDRSGGTEAFF
cdr3_nt: TGTGCCAGCAGCTTAAGAGATCGTTCCGGGGGGACTGAAGCTTTCTTT

v_call: TRBV5-6
d_call: -
clone_size: once
j_call: TRBJ1-1
cdr3_aa: CASSLTPTANTEAFF
cdr3_nt: TGTGCCAGCAGCTTGACGCCGACAGCGAACACTGAAGCTTTCTTT

v_call: TRBV7-9
d_call: TRBD1
clone_size: -
j_call: TRBJ1-6
cdr3_aa: CASSLMGTENSPLHF
cdr3_nt: TGTGCCAGCAGCTTAATGGGGACAGAAAATTCACCCCTCCACTTT

v_call: TRBV6-5
d_call: TRBD1
clone_size: -
j_call: TRBJ1-2
cdr3_aa: CASRTGGRAIYGYTF
cdr3_nt: TGTGCCAGCAGAACAGGGGGCAGGGCCATCTATGGCTACACCTTC

v_call: TRBV7-9
d_call: -
clone_size: -
j_call: TRBJ2-1
cdr3_aa: CASSRDQPGYNEQFF
cdr3_nt: TGTGCCAGCAGCCGAGACCAGCCGGGTTACAATGAGCAGTTCTTC

v_call: TRBV9
d_call: TRBD1
clone_size: -
j_call: TRBJ1-6
cdr3_aa: CASSGVALQGNSPLHF
cdr3_nt: TGTGCCAGCAGCGGGGTGGCGTTACAGGGGAATTCACCCCTCCACTTT

v_call: TRBV5-4
d_call: -
clone_size: -
j_call: TRBJ1-3
cdr3_aa: CASSLGIPGVGSGNTIYF
cdr3_nt: TGTGCCAGCAGCTTGGGTATCCCAGGGGTAGGGTCTGGAAACACCATATATTTT

v_call: TRBV3-1/TRBV3-2
d_call: TRBD2
clone_size: -
j_call: TRBJ2-3
cdr3_aa: CASSQDLLAGGYGTQYF
cdr3_nt: TGTGCCAGCAGCCAAGATTTACTAGCGGGAGGGTATGGTACGCAGTATTTT

v_call: TRBV28
d_call: TRBD2
clone_size: -
j_call: TRBJ2-4
cdr3_aa: CASSLSGGYLKNIQYF
cdr3_nt: TGTGCCAGCAGTTTATCGGGGGGTTACTTAAAAAACATTCAGTACTTC

v_call: TRBV30
d_call: TRBD1
clone_size: -
j_call: TRBJ1-3
cdr3_aa: CAWSVGQGGNTIYF
cdr3_nt: TGTGCCTGGAGTGTCGGACAGGGGGGAAACACCATATATTTT

v_call: TRBV7-8
d_call: -
clone_size: -
j_call: TRBJ2-6
cdr3_aa: CASSLVAGRGANVLTF
cdr3_nt: TGTGCCAGCAGCTTAGTCGCCGGGAGAGGGGCCAACGTCCTGACTTTC

v_call: TRBV10-3
d_call: -
clone_size: -
j_call: TRBJ1-2
cdr3_aa: CAISEIQDGYTF
cdr3_nt: TGTGCCATCAGTGAAATACAGGATGGCTACACCTTC

v_call: TRBV18
d_call: -
clone_size: once
j_call: TRBJ2-2
cdr3_aa: CASSPFVSGTGELFF
cdr3_nt: TGTGCCAGCTCACCGTTCGTAAGCGGCACCGGGGAGCTGTTTTTT

v_call: TRBV3-1/TRBV3-2
d_call: -
clone_size: -
j_call: TRBJ1-6
cdr3_aa: CASSLRVGESPLHF
cdr3_nt: TGTGCCAGCAGCCTCAGGGTAGGGGAATCACCCCTCCACTTT

v_call: TRBV12-3/TRBV12-4
d_call: TRBD2
clone_size: -
j_call: TRBJ2-7
cdr3_aa: CASSFSGGEQYF
cdr3_nt: TGTGCCAGCAGTTTTTCGGGGGGCGAGCAGTACTTC

v_call: TRBV2
d_call: -
clone_size: -
j_call: TRBJ2-2
cdr3_aa: CARSLQGGTGELFF
cdr3_nt: TGTGCCAGGAGTCTACAGGGTGGCACCGGGGAGCTGTTTTTT

v_call: TRBV27
d_call: TRBD2
clone_size: -
j_call: TRBJ2-7
cdr3_aa: CATRLAGVYEQYF
cdr3_nt: TGTGCCACCAGACTAGCGGGAGTCTACGAGCAGTACTTC

v_call: TRBV7-9
d_call: -
clone_size: once
j_call: TRBJ2-7
cdr3_aa: CASSSNRDQFLEQYF
cdr3_nt: TGTGCCAGCAGCTCCAACCGGGATCAGTTTCTTGAGCAGTACTTC

v_call: TRBV28
d_call: -
clone_size: -
j_call: TRBJ1-5
cdr3_aa: CASSRGIQYGNQPQHF
cdr3_nt: TGTGCCAGCAGTAGGGGGATTCAGTACGGCAATCAGCCCCAGCATTTT

v_call: TRBV7-2
d_call: TRBD1
clone_size: -
j_call: TRBJ1-6
cdr3_aa: CASSFTRQGGYNSPLHF
cdr3_nt: TGTGCCAGCAGCTTCACTCGACAGGGGGGATATAATTCACCCCTCCACTTT

v_call: TRBV3-1/TRBV3-2
d_call: TRBD1
clone_size: -
j_call: TRBJ1-1
cdr3_aa: CASSRQGGAEAFF
cdr3_nt: TGTGCCAGCAGTCGACAGGGTGGCGCTGAAGCTTTCTTT

v_call: TRBV7-3
d_call: TRBD2
clone_size: few
j_call: TRBJ2-1
cdr3_aa: CASSLVAGLAGGGEQFF
cdr3_nt: TGTGCCAGCAGCTTAGTGGCGGGACTAGCGGGAGGGGGCGAGCAGTTCTTC

v_call: TRBV27
d_call: -
clone_size: once
j_call: TRBJ1-2
cdr3_aa: CASSLGQGPFYGYTF
cdr3_nt: TGTGCCAGCAGTTTAGGCCAGGGCCCCTTCTATGGCTACACCTTC

v_call: TRBV9
d_call: -
clone_size: once
j_call: TRBJ1-3
cdr3_aa: CASSGLRIDSGNTIYF
cdr3_nt: TGTGCCAGCAGCGGACTTCGCATTGACTCTGGAAACACCATATATTTT

v_call: TRBV29-1
d_call: TRBD2
clone_size: -
j_call: TRBJ2-3
cdr3_aa: CSATISGGFTDTQYF
cdr3_nt: TGCAGCGCCACCATTAGCGGGGGGTTCACAGATACGCAGTATTTT

v_call: TRBV2
d_call: -
clone_size: -
j_call: TRBJ2-3
cdr3_aa: CASSEMDSNTDTQYF
cdr3_nt: TGTGCCAGCAGTGAAATGGACTCCAACACAGATACGCAGTATTTT

v_call: TRBV19
d_call: -
clone_size: -
j_call: TRBJ1-5
cdr3_aa: CASTKKGFGQYSNQPQHF
cdr3_nt: TGTGCCAGTACCAAGAAGGGGTTTGGTCAGTATAGCAATCAGCCCCAGCATTTT